The text below deals with one T cell receptor (beta chain). TCRdb re-called the 5' RACE reads; every CDR3 protein appears as one record, without DNA. The sample data list about 450,000 distinct CDR3 sequences. The sample is drawn from a study of T cells expressing NK-cell markers. The CDR3 contains 13 residues. Germline V gene data show CDR1 as KGHDR and CDR2 as SFDVKD. The receptor comes from a woman between 18 and 69 years old in good health. Sequences were obtained from blood T cells: a sorted CD56 or NKG2C T cell subset, CD4+ or CD8+ T cells, or bulk PBMC T cells (not recorded which). This chain links TRBV24-1 with TRBJ2-1; as DNA is missing, the TRBD2 call by TCRdb cannot be tested. CDR3 region: CATRRASPDEQFF.